The next 2 T cell receptor beta chains were all read from a single sample in a study of PD-1 blockade in classical Hodgkin lymphoma. The time point here: cycle 4 day 1 (C4D1), after five to seven weeks of nivolumab. All patients experienced relapse after autologous stem cell transplantation, and brentuximab vedotin exposure was variable. After thawing, PBMCs were subjected to magnetic negative selection to isolate CD8+ T cells. The protocol was immunoSEQ multiplex PCR, while the TCRdb copy is restricted to in-frame clones and leaves out a portion. Of thousands of clones listed, approximately 73% were seen once; the top ten hold 10% to 15%. Here the sequenced sample was CD8+ T cells from blood, taken before the fourth cycle of nivolumab. These receptors were taken from a human donor with classical Hodgkin lymphoma.

V usage is TRBV18 and J usage is TRBJ2-2, with TRBD2 matching 12 bases. The CDR3 is made up of 17 amino acids. Trimming took 8 bases from V and 4 from J; bases not matched to a gene: 11. CDR1 is KGHSH, CDR2 LQKENI, per germline. CDR3 in amino acids: CASGRTSGNIFTGELFF. The CDR3 DNA follows: TGTGCCAGCGGTAGGACTAGCGGGAATATTTTCACCGGGGAGCTGTTTTTT.

The chain has TRBV6-5 and TRBJ2-7; 8 bases map to TRBD1. The germline V gene has CDR1 MNHEY and CDR2 SVGAGI. After removal of 5 bases from V and 5 bases from J, the junction contained 11 bases not matched to a gene. This CDR3 is 15 amino acids long. CDR3 sequence: CASSKKTGEADEQYF. The CDR3 DNA reads TGTGCCAGCAGTAAAAAGACAGGGGAGGCGGACGAGCAGTACTTC.